Reported below is one TCR beta chain. Antigen: not known. It was with 60 Vbeta and 13 Jbeta primers that the PCR ran. The data were produced by immunoSEQ multiplex PCR, yet TCRdb's version contains in-frame clones alone and is incomplete. The sample lists over 80,000 clones, around 73% occurring once. The data stem from a study of cytomegalovirus exposure and HLA in healthy donors. Study-wide findings and caveats: Researchers reported in a later analysis that a missense DCLRE1C variant was tied to TCR beta V- and J-gene trimming. Fewer N-insertions than the roughly 700-donor mean were reportedly shown by an Asian-associated ancestry cluster in a later analysis. As confirmed in vitro, a few CMV-associated chains were specific for CMV antigens. According to an earlier analysis, most TCR beta V segments yielded productive rearrangements about 87% or about 30% of the time.

Germline V gene lookup returns CDR1 LNHNV and CDR2 YYDKDF (reference sequence). Trimming cost V 0 bases and J 9 bases, with 24 bases left between them. This CDR3 region has 18 residues. The sample comprised PBMCs. The V and J genes are TRBV15 and TRBJ2-1; possible D gene TRBD2, 5 bases. The sequence derives from a woman aged 40 to 50 in good health and CMV-seronegative. The CDR3 nucleotides are TGTGCCACCAGCAGAGAGTCACCCTCGAATTTAGGGAGAAGTGAGCAGTTCTTC. This gives the protein CATSRESPSNLGRSEQFF.